The rows below give T cell receptor beta chains drawn from one sample of a study of blood T cells in healthy people across ages. One entry per CDR3 protein, called by TCRdb with MiXCR from the 5' RACE reads. In the table there are fewer than 2,000,000 distinct CDR3 sequences, 30% to 35% of which are singletons. Input material: blood. Receptor source: a woman under 40 in good health. CDR3s include the opening cysteine and the closing phenylalanine or tryptophan. A D gene is named only where the DNA matches it firmly. Clone size is not always given. Where it is, it says once, few, many or a class for expanded clones.

>.|.|TRBV5-1|TRBJ1-1
CASSLGEGIAEAFF
TGCGCCAGCAGCTTGGGGGAAGGGATTGCTGAAGCTTTCTTT
>TRBD2|many|TRBV29-1|TRBJ2-1
CSAVTLAGALNEQFF
TGCAGCGCCGTGACACTAGCGGGAGCTCTCAATGAGCAGTTCTTC
>.|.|TRBV7-9|TRBJ2-1
CASSPKVRVHNEQFF
TGTGCCAGCAGCCCTAAGGTTCGGGTTCACAATGAGCAGTTCTTC
>.|.|TRBV9|TRBJ2-1
CASSVVNTNEQFF
TGTGCCAGCAGCGTAGTTAACACCAATGAGCAGTTCTTC
>.|.|TRBV9|TRBJ2-7
CASSVGGVGEQYF
TGTGCCAGCAGCGTAGGAGGGGTGGGCGAGCAGTACTTC
>.|.|TRBV4-2|TRBJ2-3
CASSPQQRTGTDTQYF
TGTGCCAGCAGCCCCCAACAACGGACGGGCACAGATACGCAGTATTTT
>.|many|TRBV29-1|TRBJ2-7
CSVEATASSYEQYF
TGCAGCGTTGAAGCTACCGCTAGCTCCTACGAGCAGTACTTC
>.|.|TRBV18|TRBJ1-1
CASSPQQPTEAFF
TGTGCCAGCTCACCACAGCAGCCCACTGAAGCTTTCTTT
>TRBD1|.|TRBV18|TRBJ2-3
CASSPPKPGGTGTQYF
TGTGCCAGCTCACCACCGAAACCAGGGGGAACTGGTACGCAGTATTTT
>.|few|TRBV24-1|TRBJ2-1
CATSEPLSNEQFF
TGTGCCACCAGTGAGCCCCTATCAAATGAGCAGTTCTTC
>TRBD1|few|TRBV20-1|TRBJ1-1
CSGLNRGLGTEAFF
TGCAGTGGCTTAAACAGGGGGCTCGGCACTGAAGCTTTCTTT
>.|few|TRBV7-2|TRBJ1-5
CASSLWSRNQPQHF
TGTGCCAGCAGCTTATGGTCGAGAAATCAGCCCCAGCATTTT
>.|few|TRBV12-3/TRBV12-4|TRBJ1-2
CASMGGNQLYYGYTF
TGTGCCAGTATGGGGGGGAACCAGTTGTACTATGGCTACACCTTC
>.|many|TRBV6-6|TRBJ1-5
CASSRGEGQPQHF
TGTGCCAGCAGTCGAGGGGAAGGTCAGCCCCAGCATTTT
>.|few|TRBV6-1|TRBJ2-3
CASSEWVGVSTDTQYF
TGTGCCAGCAGTGAGTGGGTTGGTGTTAGCACAGATACGCAGTATTTT
>.|.|TRBV2|TRBJ1-2
CAGSEARGGLGGYTF
TGTGCCGGCAGTGAAGCGCGGGGGGGGCTGGGAGGCTACACCTTC
>.|.|TRBV18|TRBJ1-1
CASSPAQGHVMNTEAFF
TGTGCCAGCTCACCAGCACAAGGGCATGTAATGAACACTGAAGCTTTCTTT
>TRBD1|few|TRBV27|TRBJ2-2
CASSLTGTGDTGELFF
TGTGCCAGCAGTCTAACCGGGACAGGGGATACCGGGGAGCTGTTTTTT
>.|few|TRBV30|TRBJ2-7
CAWSGGNEQYF
TGTGCCTGGTCCGGGGGCAACGAGCAGTACTTC
>.|once|TRBV12-3/TRBV12-4|TRBJ2-3
CASGRDRPATDTEYF
TGTGCCAGCGGCAGGGACCGCCCGGCAACAGATACGGAATATTTT
>TRBD2|few|TRBV7-9|TRBJ2-2
CASSLSPSGNTGELFF
TGTGCCAGCAGCTTAAGCCCTAGCGGAAACACCGGGGAGCTGTTTTTT
>TRBD1|few|TRBV20-1|TRBJ1-1
CSARALLQGADTEAFF
TGCAGTGCTAGAGCACTTTTACAGGGGGCTGACACTGAAGCTTTCTTT
>.|once|TRBV2|TRBJ1-3
CASTIAGNTIYF
TGTGCCAGCACTATAGCTGGAAACACCATATATTTT
>.|few|TRBV7-2|TRBJ1-2
CASSTRGGGGYTF
TGTGCCAGCAGCACCAGGGGTGGGGGAGGCTACACCTTC
>TRBD2|.|TRBV7-3|TRBJ2-1
CASSFKREAINEQFF
TGTGCCAGCAGCTTTAAGCGGGAGGCCATCAATGAGCAGTTCTTC
>.|.|TRBV7-9|TRBJ1-5
CASSLALGGGQPQHF
TGTGCCAGCAGCTTAGCGCTGGGGGGTGGGCAGCCCCAGCATTTT
>TRBD2|.|TRBV20-1|TRBJ2-5
CSARLAAQEPQYF
TGCAGTGCAAGACTAGCGGCCCAAGAGCCCCAGTACTTC
>.|.|TRBV7-9|TRBJ1-4
CASSAYEKLFF
TGTGCCAGCTCGGCCTATGAAAAACTGTTTTTT
>TRBD2|many|TRBV28|TRBJ2-7
CASSSGREQYF
TGTGCCAGCTCTAGCGGTAGAGAGCAGTACTTC
>TRBD2|.|TRBV6-6|TRBJ2-3
CASSPISGGATDTQYF
TGTGCCAGCAGTCCCATTAGCGGGGGGGCAACAGATACGCAGTATTTT
>TRBD2|.|TRBV4-2|TRBJ2-1
CASSQELNGGNNEQFF
TGTGCCAGCAGCCAAGAACTCAACGGGGGGAACAATGAGCAGTTCTTC
>.|.|TRBV7-2|TRBJ2-2
CASSFVAGANTGELFF
TGTGCCAGCAGTTTTGTAGCAGGGGCTAACACCGGGGAGCTGTTTTTT
>.|.|TRBV6-2/TRBV6-3|TRBJ1-2
CASSYDGNHGYTF
TGTGCCAGCAGTTACGACGGGAACCATGGCTACACCTTC
>.|few|TRBV7-9|TRBJ1-1
CASSFYPGANTEAFF
TGTGCCAGCAGCTTTTATCCAGGGGCAAACACTGAAGCTTTCTTT
>.|.|TRBV6-2/TRBV6-3|TRBJ1-2
CASSYSYREGYTF
TGTGCCAGCAGTTACTCGTACAGAGAAGGCTACACCTTC
>.|.|TRBV28|TRBJ2-1
CASSFNTPGRNEQFF
TGTGCCAGCAGTTTTAATACTCCGGGACGGAATGAGCAGTTCTTC
>TRBD2|.|TRBV20-1|TRBJ2-2
CSATFLTSGTGELFF
TGCAGTGCCACTTTTTTGACTAGCGGAACCGGGGAGCTGTTTTTT
>.|.|TRBV7-3|TRBJ1-5
CASSLARSSNSQPQHF
TGTGCCAGCAGCCTTGCCCGCTCTTCTAACTCGCAGCCCCAGCATTTT
>.|.|TRBV20-1|TRBJ2-7
CSAERRSTYEQYF
TGCAGTGCGGAGCGGAGGAGTACCTACGAGCAGTACTTC
>.|once|TRBV6-4|TRBJ2-5
CASSDSISNEQYF
TGTGCCAGCAGTGACTCGATTTCCAATGAGCAGTACTTC
>TRBD1|few|TRBV4-1|TRBJ1-1
CASSQTGGPWAFF
TGCGCCAGCAGCCAGACAGGGGGTCCATGGGCTTTCTTT
>.|.|TRBV10-3|TRBJ2-1
CAISESTVREQFF
TGTGCCATCAGTGAGTCTACAGTCCGTGAGCAGTTCTTC
>.|many|TRBV10-3|TRBJ2-5
CAISEALVTKETQYF
TGTGCCATCAGTGAAGCATTGGTTACCAAGGAGACCCAGTACTTC
>.|few|TRBV28|TRBJ2-1
CASSFSLGPAGFHEQFF
TGTGCCAGCAGTTTTTCCCTGGGTCCCGCAGGGTTCCATGAGCAGTTCTTC
>.|.|TRBV3-1|TRBJ1-2
CASSPMSDVYGYTF
TGTGCCAGCAGCCCAATGTCAGATGTCTATGGCTACACCTTC
>.|.|TRBV4-1|TRBJ1-1
CASSQTWTFYTEAFF
TGCGCCAGCAGCCAGACGTGGACCTTTTACACTGAAGCTTTCTTT
>TRBD1|many|TRBV20-1|TRBJ2-7
CSARTGTALYEQYF
TGCAGTGCTAGAACCGGGACAGCCCTCTACGAGCAGTACTTC
>.|.|TRBV7-9|TRBJ2-1
CASSYALNHEQFF
TGTGCCAGCAGCTATGCCCTCAACCATGAGCAGTTCTTC